Below, 22 T cell receptor beta chains from the same sample are listed, as sequenced in a study of T cell clones after liver transplantation. Some clones are missing from TCRdb's copy, which holds only in-frame ones; the method was immunoSEQ multiplex PCR. The data contain around 9,300 clones, approximately 68% of them seen just once; the ten biggest clones take up 22%. The input for sequencing was CD8+ T cells from blood, taken at the roughly 16-month timepoint. These receptors originate from a human patient who received a liver transplant. The T cells may partly be graft donor cells.

The V and J genes are TRBV5-1 and TRBJ2-3; TRBD1 matches at 9 bases. The germline V gene encodes CDR1 SGHRS and CDR2 YFSETQ. This CDR3 has 15 residues. J lost 4 bases, V lost 0 bases, and 3 bases had no gene match. CDR3 sequence reads: CASSLEGQGSDTQYF. In DNA form, the CDR3 reads TGCGCCAGCAGCTTGGAGGGACAGGGATCAGATACGCAGTATTTT.

The chain recombines TRBV19 with TRBJ2-7, with D possibly being TRBD1 (8 bases). With 2 bases removed from V and 2 bases from J, the gap between germline ends came to 22 bases. The CDR3 is 18 amino acids. From germline, CDR1 is LNHDA and CDR2 SQIVND (reference sequence). CDR3 in DNA: TGTGCCAGTAGTATATCTCTGGGGACAGGCGGGGGAGCCTACGAGCAGTACTTC. Translating it yields CASSISLGTGGGAYEQYF.

This clone was counted a single time. The chain combines TRBV7-8 with TRBJ2-3, with 9 bases lining up with TRBD1. The CDR3 consists of 16 residues. From germline, CDR1 is SGHVS and CDR2 FQNEAQ. V dropped 5 bases and J dropped 1; count of bases not matched to a gene: 7. The CDR3 DNA reads as TGTGCCAGCAGCCGACGGGACAGGGACGGCACAGATACGCAGTATTTT. This sequence encodes CASSRRDRDGTDTQYF.

The V call is TRBV7-2, the J call TRBJ2-3; 10 bases are a match to TRBD2. Trimming removed 5 bases from V and 6 bases from J; junction bases left unmatched: 8. The CDR3 is made up of 15 amino acids. Germline CDR1 is SGHTA and CDR2 is FQGNSA. In DNA form, the CDR3 reads TGTGCCAGCAGCGGGAGCGGGGGGGCCGGCGATACGCAGTATTTT. The encoded protein is CASSGSGGAGDTQYF.

The CDR3 protein is CASSPRGKTDTQYF. Written as DNA, the CDR3 is TGTGCCAGCAGTCCGAGGGGGAAAACAGATACGCAGTATTTT. V is TRBV28 and J is TRBJ2-3; tentatively, D is TRBD1 (6 bases). Germline V CDR1 and CDR2: MDHEN, SYDVKM. V lost 5 bases and J 3 bases, leaving 12 bases between the germline ends. This CDR3 contains 14 residues.

The chain employs TRBV7-2 and TRBJ1-2; 9 positions agree with TRBD1. From germline, CDR1 is SGHTA and CDR2 FQGNSA. This CDR3 region has 17 residues. With 5 bases clipped from V and 0 bases from J, the junction kept 10 bases outside the gene matches. The CDR3 region is CASSVRDRATPNYGYTF. CDR3 DNA sequence: TGTGCCAGCAGCGTCCGGGACAGGGCAACTCCTAACTATGGCTACACCTTC.

This rearrangement joins TRBV2 to TRBJ1-3, with TRBD1 as a possible D gene (5 bases). The V end was cut by 7 bases, the J end by 0 bases, with 28 bases between. The germline V gene has CDR1 SNHLY and CDR2 FYNNEI. This CDR3 has 20 residues. In DNA, the CDR3 is TGTGCCAGCATCTTCAACCACTTCTCCCCCGCAGGGAGCTCTGGAAACACCATATATTTT. Its translation is CASIFNHFSPAGSSGNTIYF.

The rearrangement links TRBV11-2 to TRBJ2-3; 7 nucleotides align to TRBD1. The CDR3 is 16 residues long. J lost 1 base, V lost 4 bases, and 8 bases had no gene match. Germline lookup yields CDR1 SGHAT and CDR2 FQNNGV. The CDR3, as DNA: TGTGCCAGCAGCTATCACAGGGGCCTAGGCACAGATACGCAGTATTTT. As protein: CASSYHRGLGTDTQYF.

Here the CDR3 DNA reads TGTGCCAGCACCGAAGGCGGGGACGCAGATACGCAGTATTTT. Protein: CASTEGGDADTQYF. The gene calls are TRBV6-1 and TRBJ2-3; tentatively, D is TRBD2 (6 bases). Germline CDR1 MNHNS, CDR2 SASEGT. The CDR3 has 14 amino acids. V was shortened by 7 bases and J by 4 bases, with 15 bases between the two germline ends.

V and J are TRBV27 and TRBJ2-7; D not resolved. Germline CDR1 and CDR2: MNHEY and SMNVEV (reference sequence). The CDR3 is made up of 13 amino acids. V gave up 4 bases and J gave up 1 base, with 8 bases separating them. Here the CDR3 reads CASSSGGSYEQYV. The CDR3 coding sequence is TGTGCCAGCAGTTCAGGCGGTTCCTACGAGCAGTACGTC.

CDR3 coding DNA: TGTGCCAGCAGAAAATGGGAGGGGGGCACTGAAGCTTTCTTT. Its translation is CASRKWEGGTEAFF. The rearrangement links TRBV27 to TRBJ1-1, with D perhaps TRBD1 (6 bases). The V gene lost 6 bases and the J gene lost 4 bases, with 15 bases spanning the gap. Germline lookup yields CDR1 MNHEY and CDR2 SMNVEV (reference sequence). The CDR3 contains 14 residues.

By sample share, this clone is medium-sized. This chain links TRBV27 with TRBJ2-1; no firm D call. Germline CDR1 is MNHEY and CDR2 is SMNVEV (reference sequence). Trimming took 8 bases from V and 1 from J, leaving 12 bases between them. The CDR3 length is 14 residues. DNA of the CDR3: TGTGCCAGCCGGAATGGCCTTTCCTACAATGAGCAGTTCTTC. This gives the protein CASRNGLSYNEQFF.

The chain employs TRBV14 and TRBJ2-1; the D is unclear. This CDR3 is 14 amino acids long. Germline V gives CDR1 SGHDN, CDR2 FVKESK. V was cut by 4 bases and J by 6 bases, with 13 bases left in between. CDR3 sequence: CASSLYQDGNEQFF. CDR3 DNA: TGTGCCAGCAGCCTATACCAGGACGGCAATGAGCAGTTCTTC.

The J gene is TRBJ2-3, the V gene TRBV10-1; 10 positions match TRBD2. The CDR3 consists of 16 residues. Trimming removed 3 bases from V and 5 bases from J; junction bases left unmatched: 8. CDR1 is WNHNN and CDR2 is SYGVQD in the germline V gene (reference sequence). The CDR3 here is CASSEIAGGPGDTQYF. In nucleotides, the CDR3 is TGCGCCAGCAGTGAAATAGCGGGAGGCCCGGGAGATACGCAGTATTTT.

The chain combines TRBV28 with TRBJ1-2; 7 bases match TRBD1. This CDR3 region has 17 residues. The V and J ends lost 3 bases and 8 bases, in that order; junction bases with no gene match: 18. CDR1 and CDR2 (germline): MDHEN, SYDVKM. The CDR3 nucleotides read TGTGCCAGCAGTTTGACAGGGCGGATTGAGATCCATAAGGGCTACACCTTC. This translates into CASSLTGRIEIHKGYTF.

The chain carries TRBV4-1 and TRBJ2-1; TRBD2 matches at 12 bases. CDR1 is MGHRA, CDR2 YSYEKL, per germline. The CDR3 runs 16 residues. The trim removed 0 bases at V and 7 bases at J, leaving 4 bases unmatched. The CDR3 DNA reads as TGCGCCAGCAGCCAAGATCTAGCGGGAGGGTTTAATGAGCAGTTCTTC. It is translated as CASSQDLAGGFNEQFF.

This rearrangement joins TRBV4-3 to TRBJ2-2, with D tentatively TRBD2 (5 bases). The CDR3 length is 13 residues. Trimming cost V 0 bases and J 13 bases, with 12 bases left between them. Per the germline V gene, CDR1 is LGHNA and CDR2 is YSLEER. CDR3 bases: TGCGCCAGCAGCCAAGATCGGCGACGGGGGCTGTTTTTT. This sequence encodes CASSQDRRRGLFF.

As for this clone: The same CDR3 also results from other DNA sequences found in this sample. This sequence joins TRBV27 and TRBJ2-7; 7 bases align to TRBD2. Trimming removed 9 bases from V and 1 base from J; junction bases left unmatched: 6. In germline, CDR1 is MNHEY, CDR2 SMNVEV (reference sequence). The CDR3 is 13 amino acids. CDR3: CASGRGGSYEQYF. The CDR3 DNA reads as TGTGCCAGTGGGCGGGGAGGGTCCTACGAGCAGTACTTC.

The chain is built from TRBV7-9 and TRBJ2-5, with D possibly matching TRBD2 (6 bases). The V end was cut by 5 bases, the J end by 5 bases, with 30 bases between. The germline CDR1 and CDR2 sequences are SEHNR and FQNEAQ (reference sequence). The CDR3 sequence is 19 residues long. The CDR3 DNA reads as TGTGCCAGCAGCCCTAAGAACCCCCTCCAGCGGGCTCTAGGGGAGACCCAGTACTTC. Translation: CASSPKNPLQRALGETQYF.

This rearrangement joins TRBV6-5 to TRBJ2-1; a weak D match, TRBD1 (5 bases). V was shortened by 4 bases and J by 4 bases, with 14 bases between the two germline ends. The CDR3 loop spans 15 amino acids. Germline V gene data show CDR1 as MNHEY and CDR2 as SVGAGI. CDR3 DNA: TGTGCCAGCAGTTCAGCAGTCCAGGGTTACAATGAGCAGTTCTTC. This gives the protein CASSSAVQGYNEQFF.

This clone was counted between two and nine times. The chain combines TRBV2 with TRBJ1-5, with D maybe TRBD1 (5 bases). The germline V gene encodes CDR1 SNHLY and CDR2 FYNNEI. The V and J ends lost 2 bases and 12 bases respectively, with 11 bases between them. This CDR3 has 12 amino acids. The CDR3 DNA is TGTGCCAGCAGTGAATACGACAGTAGCCAGCATTTT. Translated: CASSEYDSSQHF.

The J gene is TRBJ1-2, the V gene TRBV19; TRBD1 is a possible D gene (5 bases). This CDR3 is 17 amino acids long. With 4 bases removed from V and 4 bases from J, the gap between germline ends came to 22 bases. Germline CDR1 and CDR2: LNHDA and SQIVND (reference sequence). CDR3 protein: CASSTRDGRTSIYGYTF. The CDR3 region has the DNA TGTGCCAGTAGTACCCGGGACGGACGGACGTCGATCTATGGCTACACCTTC.